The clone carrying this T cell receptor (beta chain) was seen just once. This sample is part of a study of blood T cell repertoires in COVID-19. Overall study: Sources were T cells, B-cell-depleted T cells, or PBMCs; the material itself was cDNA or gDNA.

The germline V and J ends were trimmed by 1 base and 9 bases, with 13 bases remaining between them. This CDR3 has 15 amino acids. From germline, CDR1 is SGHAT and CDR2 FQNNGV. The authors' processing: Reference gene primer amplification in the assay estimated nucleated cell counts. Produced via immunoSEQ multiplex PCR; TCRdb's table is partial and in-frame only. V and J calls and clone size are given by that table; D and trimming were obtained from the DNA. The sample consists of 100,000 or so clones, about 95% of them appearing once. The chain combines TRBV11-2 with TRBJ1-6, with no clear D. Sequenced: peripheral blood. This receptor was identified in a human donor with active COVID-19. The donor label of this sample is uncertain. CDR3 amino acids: CASSLVSGNSSPLHF. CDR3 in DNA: TGTGCCAGCAGCTTAGTTTCGGGGAATAGTTCACCCCTCCACTTT.